Following are 24 T cell receptor beta chains from one sample sequenced in a study of graft-versus-host responses after intestinal transplantation. For these receptors, no antigen is known. TCRdb keeps only in-frame clones here, not all; method: immunoSEQ multiplex PCR. In the table there are approximately 70,000 clones, 80% to 90% of which are singletons. The material sequenced was unstimulated CD8+ T cells sorted from spleen or lymph node cells, taken before intestinal transplant. The source is a human donor who received an intestinal transplant.

The gene calls are TRBV27 and TRBJ1-5; unclear D gene. Germline CDR1 and CDR2: MNHEY and SMNVEV (reference sequence). Trimming shortened V by 5 bases and J by 0 bases, and 5 bases separated the two germline ends. The CDR3 totals 13 residues. Here the CDR3 DNA reads TGTGCCAGCAGTACTTATAGCAATCAGCCCCAGCATTTT. Amino acids: CASSTYSNQPQHF.

CDR3 sequence: CASSPLGLAGDGDEQYF. CDR3 in DNA: TGTGCCAGCAGTCCACTAGGACTAGCGGGAGACGGGGACGAGCAGTACTTC. This chain connects TRBV28 to TRBJ2-7; 13 bases fit TRBD2. This CDR3 comprises 17 residues. V shed 5 bases, J shed 5 bases, and the junction held 12 bases outside the gene matches. Germline CDR1 MDHEN, CDR2 SYDVKM.

As for this clone: One junction end does not reproduce the germline sequence, and a read error may be involved. The chain carries TRBV2 and TRBJ2-7, with a tentative D call TRBD1 (6 bases). Germline CDR1 reads SNHLY; CDR2 reads FYNNEI. The CDR3 length is 15 residues. The CDR3 DNA is TGTGCCAGCAGCGCCTGGGACACCCTCTCCAACGAGCAGTACTTC. This gives the protein CASSAWDTLSNEQYF.

This chain uses TRBV29-1 with TRBJ1-1; D might be TRBD1 (6 bases). Germline CDR1 and CDR2: SQVTM and ANQGSEA. V lost 4 bases, J lost 5 bases, and 8 bases lay in between. The CDR3 runs 11 residues. CDR3 DNA sequence: TGCAGCGTTGTAGGGGGAACTGAAGCTTTCTTT. It translates to CSVVGGTEAFF.

This chain connects TRBV5-1 to TRBJ2-3; 13 positions agree with TRBD2. Trimming took 4 bases from V and 6 from J; bases not matched to a gene: 17. Germline CDR1 reads SGHRS; CDR2 reads YFSETQ. This CDR3 region has 19 residues. CDR3: CASSTPFTSGRAFGDTQYF. Written as DNA, the CDR3 is TGCGCCAGCAGCACTCCCTTTACTAGCGGGAGGGCCTTTGGGGATACGCAGTATTTT.

This chain connects TRBV28 to TRBJ1-5, with TRBD1 matching over 8 bases. This CDR3 comprises 14 residues. The J segment lost 7 bases and the V segment lost 5 bases, leaving 7 bases of the junction unmatched. The V gene's germline CDR1 is MDHEN and CDR2 SYDVKM. For the CDR3, the DNA is TGTGCCAGCAGTAACAGGGGGGTTCAGCAGCCCCAGCATTTT. Protein product: CASSNRGVQQPQHF.

The V and J genes are TRBV4-1 and TRBJ1-2, with a possible D match to TRBD1 (6 bases). Germline assignment: CDR1 MGHRA and CDR2 YSYEKL. The V gene lost 1 base and the J gene lost 4 bases, with 16 bases spanning the gap. This CDR3 spans 16 amino acids. CDR3 nucleotides: TGCGCCAGCAGCCAAGCCGGGGGGGCAGTGTTCTATGGCTACACCTTC. Its protein product is CASSQAGGAVFYGYTF.

This chain joins TRBV5-1 and TRBJ1-2; the D is unclear. V shed 4 bases and J shed 2 bases, with 9 bases lying between them. The germline V gene has CDR1 SGHRS and CDR2 YFSETQ. The CDR3 extends over 13 amino acids. The CDR3, as DNA: TGCGCCAGCAGCCTTACATACAACTATGGCTACACCTTC. Protein: CASSLTYNYGYTF. The variable domain in full, completed from reference TRBV5-1 and TRBJ1-2, reads KAGVTQTPRYLIKTRGQQVTLSCSPISGHRSVSWYQQTPGQGLQFLFEYFSETQRNKGNFPGRFSGRQFSNSRSEMNVSTLELGDSALYLCASSLTYNYGYTFGSGTRLTVV.

The chain has TRBV7-9 and TRBJ2-7, with TRBD2 matching 7 bases. The V and J ends lost 5 bases and 1 base, in that order; junction bases with no gene match: 8. Germline assignment: CDR1 SEHNR and CDR2 FQNEAQ (reference sequence). CDR3 length: 15 residues. Here the CDR3 reads CASSAPGTNSYEQYF. CDR3 DNA sequence: TGTGCCAGCAGCGCCCCGGGGACTAATTCCTACGAGCAGTACTTC.

This rearrangement joins TRBV28 to TRBJ2-1, with TRBD2 as a possible D gene (6 bases). The CDR3 loop spans 12 amino acids. CDR1 is MDHEN and CDR2 is SYDVKM in the germline V gene. The V end lost 3 bases, the J end lost 10 bases, and 10 bases lay between the germline ends. The chain's CDR3 is CASSFSGLEQFF. The CDR3 DNA follows: TGTGCCAGCAGTTTCTCCGGACTAGAGCAGTTCTTC.

The chain links TRBV5-5 to TRBJ1-1; weak D call: TRBD1 (6 bases). Between the trimmed V and J ends, which lost 0 bases and 1 base, there was a span of 13 bases. The CDR3 extends over 16 amino acids. Germline CDR1 SGHKS, CDR2 YYEKEE (reference sequence). Here the CDR3 reads CASSLAQGQANTEAFF. DNA for the CDR3: TGTGCCAGCAGCTTGGCCCAGGGGCAGGCGAACACTGAAGCTTTCTTT.

The rearrangement joins TRBV6-5 to TRBJ2-3, with D maybe TRBD1 (6 bases). V was clipped by 1 base and J by 3 bases, with 11 bases between them. Per the germline V gene, CDR1 is MNHEY and CDR2 is SVGAGI. The CDR3 is made up of 15 amino acids. CDR3 loop: CASSYFSGTTDTQYF. CDR3 bases: TGTGCCAGCAGTTACTTTTCAGGGACAACAGATACGCAGTATTTT.

The chain has TRBV11-2 and TRBJ2-7; maybe TRBD2 (7 bases). V was pared by 8 bases and J by 4 bases, with 24 bases between. There are 16 residues in the CDR3. The germline V gene has CDR1 SGHAT and CDR2 FQNNGV. The CDR3 DNA reads TGTGCCAGCTCCACCCGAGGGGGGGATAGGTTATACGAGCAGTACTTC. It yields the protein CASSTRGGDRLYEQYF.

V gene TRBV5-1 combines with J gene TRBJ2-1, with TRBD2 as a possible D gene (6 bases). Per the germline V gene, CDR1 is SGHRS and CDR2 is YFSETQ. The V end was cut by 2 bases, the J end by 3 bases, with 15 bases between. CDR3 length: 16 residues. The chain's CDR3 is CASSLIAESYYNEQFF. For the CDR3, the DNA is TGCGCCAGCAGCTTAATAGCGGAGTCTTACTACAATGAGCAGTTCTTC. Together with reference TRBV5-1 and TRBJ2-1, the CDR3 gives the full variable domain: KAGVTQTPRYLIKTRGQQVTLSCSPISGHRSVSWYQQTPGQGLQFLFEYFSETQRNKGNFPGRFSGRQFSNSRSEMNVSTLELGDSALYLCASSLIAESYYNEQFFGPGTRLTVL.

J is TRBJ2-3 and V is TRBV19; 10 bases agree with TRBD1. The CDR3 consists of 15 residues. V trimming: 4 bases; J trimming: 3 bases; junction bases outside the gene matches: 4. Germline V lookup: CDR1 LNHDA, CDR2 SQIVND (reference sequence). The CDR3 is CASSTGTGATDTQYF. The CDR3 bases are TGTGCCAGTAGTACGGGGACAGGGGCAACAGATACGCAGTATTTT.

This clone was detected only once. The CDR3 sequence is CASSLRTSPYNEQFF. DNA of the CDR3: TGTGCCAGCAGCTTACGGACAAGCCCCTACAATGAGCAGTTCTTC. The J gene is TRBJ2-1, the V gene TRBV7-8, with a possible D match to TRBD1 (5 bases). Trimming stripped 2 bases from V and 2 bases from J, with 10 bases between. Germline V CDR1 and CDR2: SGHVS, FQNEAQ. This CDR3 spans 15 amino acids. The complete variable domain, with remaining parts taken from reference TRBV7-8 and TRBJ2-1, reads GAGVSQSPRYKVAKRGQDVALRCDPISGHVSLFWYQQALGQGPEFLTYFQNEAQLDKSGLPSDRFFAERPEGSVSTLKIQRTQQEDSAVYLCASSLRTSPYNEQFFGPGTRLTVL.

This clone has just a few counts. The J gene is TRBJ2-7, the V gene TRBV10-2, with 7 bases matching TRBD1. Trimming removed 0 bases from V and 5 bases from J; junction bases left unmatched: 1. The CDR3 length is 13 residues. From germline, CDR1 is WSHSY and CDR2 SAAADI. CDR3 coding DNA: TGCGCCAGCAGTGAGTCGGGGACAGACGAGCAGTACTTC. This codes for CASSESGTDEQYF.

This clone has a handful of counts. J is TRBJ2-7 and V is TRBV10-3; no clear D gene. The CDR3 covers 11 residues. Germline CDR1 ENHRY, CDR2 SYGVKD. Between the trimmed V and J ends, which lost 2 bases and 4 bases, there was a span of 3 bases. In DNA form, the CDR3 reads TGTGCCATCAGTGAGCCATACGAGCAGTACTTC. Translated, it gives CAISEPYEQYF.

The genes are TRBV9 and TRBJ2-2; TRBD1 matches at 9 bases. This CDR3 comprises 16 residues. Unmatched junction bases numbered 5, after V lost 3 bases and J lost 2 bases. The V gene's germline CDR1 is SGDLS and CDR2 YYNGEE. The chain's CDR3 is CASSAGQGRNTGELFF. The CDR3 nucleotides read TGTGCCAGCAGCGCCGGACAGGGGAGAAACACCGGGGAGCTGTTTTTT. The full variable domain, in which reference TRBV9 and TRBJ2-2 provide the parts outside the CDR3, is DSGVTQTPKHLITATGQRVTLRCSPRSGDLSVYWYQQSLDQGLQFLIQYYNGEERAKGNILERFSAQQFPDLHSELNLSSLELGDSALYFCASSAGQGRNTGELFFGEGSRLTVL.

In its sample, this clone was seen once. The V gene is TRBV11-2, the J gene TRBJ2-7; a weak D match, TRBD2 (6 bases). The germline V gene encodes CDR1 SGHAT and CDR2 FQNNGV. Trimming shortened V by 1 base and J by 5 bases, and 18 bases separated the two germline ends. This CDR3 comprises 16 residues. The chain's CDR3 is CASSLGPSGRLHEQYF. CDR3 DNA sequence: TGTGCCAGCAGCTTAGGCCCAAGCGGGCGACTCCACGAGCAGTACTTC. Full variable domain (remainder filled in from reference TRBV11-2 and TRBJ2-7): EAGVAQSPRYKIIEKRQSVAFWCNPISGHATLYWYQQILGQGPKLLIQFQNNGVVDDSQLPKDRFSAERLKGVDSTLKIQPAKLEDSAVYLCASSLGPSGRLHEQYFGPGTRLTVT.

V is TRBV6-1 and J is TRBJ1-1, with 7 bases lining up with TRBD1. The CDR3 is 15 residues long. Losses at the gene ends were 1 base for V and 5 bases for J; bases not matched to a gene: 7. The germline gives CDR1 MNHNS, CDR2 SASEGT. CDR3 in DNA: TGTGCCAGCAGTGAAGTCGCAGGGGGATCGACTGAAGCTTTCTTT. Translation: CASSEVAGGSTEAFF.

The V call is TRBV18, the J call TRBJ1-1; D may be TRBD1 (6 bases). Germline assignment: CDR1 KGHSH and CDR2 LQKENI. Between the trimmed V and J ends, which lost 1 base and 0 bases, there was a span of 30 bases. This CDR3 region has 22 residues. The CDR3 DNA sequence: TGTGCCAGCTCACCACTACGCTTTAGTTGGGGGCGGCGGTTGGAGTTGAACACTGAAGCTTTCTTT. Its translation is CASSPLRFSWGRRLELNTEAFF. The full variable domain, in which reference TRBV18 and TRBJ1-1 provide the parts outside the CDR3, is NAGVMQNPRHLVRRRGQEARLRCSPMKGHSHVYWYRQLPEEGLKFMVYLQKENIIDESGMPKERFSAEFPKEGPSILRIQQVVRGDSAAYFCASSPLRFSWGRRLELNTEAFFGQGTRLTVV.

Of note for this clone: One end of the junction does not line up with germline, which may come from a read error. Other DNA sequences in this specimen translate into the identical CDR3. The chain joins TRBV6-5 to TRBJ2-2; D is uncertain. The CDR3 sequence is 15 residues long. CDR1 is MNHEY and CDR2 is SVGAGI in the germline V gene. DNA of the CDR3: TGCGCCAGCAGTTACACAACAGCGAACACCGGGGAGCTGTTTTTT. This sequence encodes CASSYTTANTGELFF.

The rearrangement joins TRBV7-9 to TRBJ2-5, with 8 bases matching TRBD2. V shed 5 bases, J shed 2 bases, and the junction held 13 bases outside the gene matches. CDR3 size: 17 residues. Germline CDR1 and CDR2: SEHNR and FQNEAQ (reference sequence). DNA of the CDR3: TGTGCCAGCAGCCGAATTTGGACTAGCAGCGGACAAGAGACCCAGTACTTC. Translation gives CASSRIWTSSGQETQYF.